Sequencing of this T cell receptor beta chain was carried out in a study of CD8+ T cells in alopecia areata. Study outcomes and limitations: Scalp repertoires also include resident alphabeta T cells from normal skin.

After isolation, RNA underwent reverse transcription to generate cDNA as the sequencing template. Profiled with immunoSEQ multiplex PCR; TCRdb holds only in-frame clones, not every one. The profile shows 220,000 or so clones, 50% to 60% of them singletons. For this clone: Its antigen is as yet unknown. Different DNA sequences within this sample yield the same CDR3.

Germline values: CDR1 GTSNPN, CDR2 SVGIG (reference sequence). There are 13 residues in the CDR3. V lost 2 bases, J lost 2 bases, and 7 bases lay in between. This clonotype was sampled from a human donor with alopecia areata. The chain employs TRBV30 and TRBJ1-5; possibly TRBD1 for D (5 bases). This sample comprised CD4+ T cells sorted from blood, obtained at week 0. The CDR3 DNA follows: TGTGCCTGGAGTTTGGGGGGCAATCAGCCCCAGCATTTT. It yields the protein CAWSLGGNQPQHF.